Following are 24 T cell receptor beta chains from one sample sequenced in a study of patients and donors after allogeneic stem cell transplantation. TCRdb used MiXCR to reprocess the RT-PCR reads, holding one entry per CDR3 protein. The repertoire has around 200,000 distinct CDR3 sequences, about 38% of them found once; the top ten carry around a tenth. The source material was blood, either unsorted or a sorted T cell fraction (not recorded which). These TCRs come from a human donor who was either an allogeneic HSCT recipient or a stem cell or donor lymphocyte infusion donor (not recorded which). It is not recorded whose cells these are; they may come from a transplant donor.

The J gene is TRBJ1-1, the V gene TRBV4-1; D perhaps matches TRBD1 (6 bases). CDR3 length: 14 residues. Germline CDR1 is MGHRA and CDR2 is YSYEKL. Between the trimmed V and J ends, which lost 2 bases and 3 bases, there was a span of 10 bases. CDR3 nucleotide sequence: TGCGCCAGCAGCCAAAATGACAGGTACACTGAAGCTTTCTTT. This codes for CASSQNDRYTEAFF.

V is TRBV20-1 and J is TRBJ2-4; TRBD2 matches at 7 bases. The germline gives CDR1 DFQATT, CDR2 SNEGSKA (reference sequence). The J segment lost 1 base and the V segment lost 3 bases, leaving 3 bases of the junction unmatched. This CDR3 has 14 residues. The CDR3 DNA follows: TGCAGTGCTAGTACCGGGGGGGCCAAAAACATTCAGTACTTC. As protein: CSASTGGAKNIQYF.

The chain employs TRBV15 and TRBJ1-6, with D unclear. The CDR3 totals 15 residues. Germline CDR1 LNHNV, CDR2 YYDKDF (reference sequence). V gave up 0 bases and J gave up 9 bases, with 12 bases separating them. In DNA, the CDR3 is TGTGCCACCAGCAGAGATCGTAAGGGCGGTTCACCCCTCCACTTT. It specifies CATSRDRKGGSPLHF.

This clonotype was counted only a few times. In DNA form, the CDR3 reads TGCGCCAGCAGCTTGGCTGGCCTCCGGGAAAACACCATATATTTT. Amino acid sequence: CASSLAGLRENTIYF. The gene calls are TRBV5-1 and TRBJ1-3; no firm D call. CDR1 is SGHRS, CDR2 YFSETQ, per germline. Trimming cost V 0 bases and J 6 bases, with 13 bases left between them. This CDR3 is 15 amino acids long.

This clonotype was found once. The chain recombines TRBV9 with TRBJ2-1; 10 positions match TRBD2. Trimming cost V 2 bases and J 5 bases; bases outside gene matches: 7. There are 16 residues in the CDR3. Germline values: CDR1 SGDLS, CDR2 YYNGEE. Here the CDR3 reads CASSVLLAGTHNEQFF. In DNA, the CDR3 is TGTGCCAGCAGCGTCCTACTAGCGGGGACACACAATGAGCAGTTCTTC.

The chain is built from TRBV5-1 and TRBJ2-5, with a weak D call TRBD2 (6 bases). V was shortened by 0 bases and J by 5 bases, with 11 bases between the two germline ends. The CDR3 totals 14 residues. Germline V gives CDR1 SGHRS, CDR2 YFSETQ. This CDR3 reads CASSLVRGAETQYF. The CDR3 DNA follows: TGCGCCAGCAGCTTGGTGCGCGGGGCCGAGACCCAGTACTTC.

V usage is TRBV12-3 or TRBV12-4 and J usage is TRBJ1-5; no reliable D call. This CDR3 contains 17 residues. V lost 3 bases and J lost 3, with 18 bases in between. Here the CDR3 reads CASSLGARAGVNQPQHF. CDR3 in DNA: TGTGCCAGCAGTTTGGGTGCCCGGGCTGGGGTCAATCAGCCCCAGCATTTT.

This clonotype was seen more than once but under ten times. V is TRBV12-3 or TRBV12-4 and J is TRBJ2-7, with D hard to call. Trimming shortened V by 3 bases and J by 0 bases, and 12 bases separated the two germline ends. This CDR3 contains 15 residues. The CDR3 nucleotides read TGTGCCAGCAGTTTCACCGGTTCCGTCTCCTACGAGCAGTACTTC. Protein: CASSFTGSVSYEQYF.

This clonotype was recorded at least ten times. The J gene is TRBJ1-2, the V gene TRBV19, with D tentatively TRBD1 (5 bases). The V gene lost 8 bases and the J gene lost 0 bases, with 16 bases spanning the gap. This CDR3 contains 15 residues. CDR1 is LNHDA, CDR2 SQIVND, per germline (reference sequence). This chain's CDR3 is CASRRGTASNYGYTF. The DNA of the CDR3 is TGTGCCAGTCGTCGCGGGACCGCTTCTAACTATGGCTACACCTTC.

This clonotype has only one observation. This chain links TRBV18 with TRBJ2-6; possible D gene TRBD2, 6 bases. Germline loops: CDR1 KGHSH, CDR2 LQKENI. Deletions cut 2 bases from V and 13 bases from J, with 9 bases between. The CDR3 loop spans 12 amino acids. The CDR3 nucleotides are TGTGCCAGCTCACCAAGGGAGGCTGTCCTGACTTTC. Translating it yields CASSPREAVLTF.

This clonotype was counted a few times. V gene TRBV28 combines with J gene TRBJ1-3; D is perhaps TRBD1 (6 bases). V lost 2 bases, J lost 0 bases, and 11 bases lay in between. The CDR3 contains 16 residues. Germline CDR1 reads MDHEN; CDR2 reads SYDVKM. The CDR3 protein is CASSLITGRSGNTIYF. In nucleotides, the CDR3 is TGTGCCAGCAGTTTAATTACAGGGCGCTCTGGAAACACCATATATTTT.

The J gene is TRBJ1-2, the V gene TRBV5-1; D gene unclear. V was clipped by 4 bases and J by 7 bases, with 11 bases between them. Germline loops: CDR1 SGHRS, CDR2 YFSETQ. The CDR3 has 12 residues. This CDR3 reads CASSTWGSGYTF. As DNA, the CDR3 is TGCGCCAGCAGCACTTGGGGAAGTGGCTACACCTTC.

The chain carries TRBV5-1 and TRBJ2-2; D is perhaps TRBD1 (5 bases). CDR3 length: 16 residues. The V end was cut by 4 bases, the J end by 1 base, with 14 bases between. Looked up from germline, CDR1 is SGHRS and CDR2 is YFSETQ. CDR3 bases: TGCGCCAGCAGCCTCGGACCAGACAGGAACACCGGGGAGCTGTTTTTT. It specifies CASSLGPDRNTGELFF.

This clonotype appeared a few times. This sequence joins TRBV12-3 or TRBV12-4 and TRBJ1-1, with D hard to call. The CDR3 loop spans 17 amino acids. The germline V and J ends were trimmed by 5 bases and 1 base, with 20 bases remaining between them. The CDR3 is CASSPLGPPGRNTEAFF. CDR3 sequence (DNA): TGTGCCAGCAGTCCCTTAGGCCCCCCGGGAAGGAACACTGAAGCTTTCTTT.

This clonotype has more than one count but fewer than ten. V gene TRBV20-1 combines with J gene TRBJ1-6; perhaps TRBD1 as D (5 bases). In germline, CDR1 is DFQATT, CDR2 SNEGSKA (reference sequence). The CDR3 covers 15 residues. V was shortened by 6 bases and J by 0 bases, with 12 bases between the two germline ends. The CDR3 bases are TGCAGTGCGGGACGGGAAAGCTCCTATAATTCACCCCTCCACTTT. This translates into CSAGRESSYNSPLHF.

The V and J genes are TRBV5-8 and TRBJ1-1; a possible D gene is TRBD1 (6 bases). V was pared by 3 bases and J by 1 base, with 16 bases between. Germline CDR1 reads SGHTS; CDR2 reads YDEGEE. The CDR3 consists of 16 residues. CDR3 amino acids: CASSSRFGGANTEAFF. The CDR3 bases are TGTGCCAGCAGCTCTCGATTTGGGGGGGCGAACACTGAAGCTTTCTTT.

This clonotype was counted between two and nine times. J is TRBJ2-2 and V is TRBV6-6, with a possible D match to TRBD2 (6 bases). The CDR3 totals 16 residues. V lost 5 bases and J lost 6, with 19 bases in between. The germline V gene has CDR1 MNHNY and CDR2 SVGAGI (reference sequence). CDR3 in amino acids: CASSRDSIQISGELFF. In nucleotides, the CDR3 is TGTGCCAGCAGTCGGGACTCTATACAAATATCCGGGGAGCTGTTTTTT.

This clonotype was counted between two and nine times. V is TRBV5-1 and J is TRBJ1-1, with D maybe TRBD1 (6 bases). CDR3 size: 15 residues. Looked up from germline, CDR1 is SGHRS and CDR2 is YFSETQ. V was shortened by 1 base and J by 6 bases, with 16 bases between the two germline ends. The CDR3 sequence is CASSLRGALVAEAFF. CDR3 bases: TGCGCCAGCAGCTTGAGGGGGGCCCTGGTCGCTGAAGCTTTCTTT.

This clonotype has just a few counts. This sequence joins TRBV25-1 and TRBJ2-2; D is ambiguous. CDR1 and CDR2 (germline): MGHDK, SYGVNS. Trimming stripped 4 bases from V and 0 bases from J, with 3 bases between. The CDR3 is 13 amino acids. CDR3 loop: CASSASNTGELFF. The CDR3, as DNA: TGTGCCAGCAGTGCTTCGAACACCGGGGAGCTGTTTTTT.

The rearrangement uses TRBV20-1 and TRBJ1-5, with 9 bases lining up with TRBD1. CDR1 and CDR2 (germline): DFQATT, SNEGSKA (reference sequence). The J segment lost 2 bases and the V segment lost 5 bases, leaving 4 bases of the junction unmatched. The CDR3 contains 14 residues. The CDR3 bases are TGCAGTGCTGTTAGGGACAGGGGCAATCAGCCCCAGCATTTT. Translated: CSAVRDRGNQPQHF.

The chain combines TRBV7-2 with TRBJ2-4, with 7 bases lining up with TRBD2. The junction had 15 bases not matched to a gene; V was cut back by 4 bases and J by 6 bases. Germline V CDR1 and CDR2: SGHTA, FQGNSA. This CDR3 spans 17 amino acids. This CDR3 is CASSSAGIGGSGNIQYF. CDR3 DNA: TGTGCCAGCAGCTCAGCGGGGATTGGTGGTAGCGGAAACATTCAGTACTTC.

V usage is TRBV2 and J usage is TRBJ1-2; possible D gene TRBD1, 5 bases. The V gene's germline CDR1 is SNHLY and CDR2 FYNNEI. With 7 bases removed from V and 6 bases from J, the gap between germline ends came to 12 bases. CDR3 length: 12 residues. This chain's CDR3 is CASKQAPDGYTF. DNA for the CDR3: TGTGCCAGCAAACAGGCCCCGGATGGCTACACCTTC.

The chain uses TRBV6-6 and TRBJ1-3, with D perhaps matching TRBD1 (5 bases). CDR1 is MNHNY, CDR2 SVGAGI, per germline (reference sequence). This CDR3 contains 19 residues. Trimming removed 5 bases at V and 0 bases at J, with 23 bases between. The CDR3 nucleotides are TGTGCCAGCAGTACCCGGTTAGACAGCGTAACCCTCTCTGGAAACACCATATATTTT. It is translated as CASSTRLDSVTLSGNTIYF.

This clonotype showed up just a few times. V and J are TRBV27 and TRBJ2-7; possibly TRBD1 for D (7 bases). Germline V gives CDR1 MNHEY, CDR2 SMNVEV (reference sequence). The length of the CDR3 is 16 residues. The germline V and J ends were trimmed by 1 base and 2 bases, with 15 bases remaining between them. The CDR3 region is CASSLWAGQGAYEQYF. In nucleotides, the CDR3 is TGTGCCAGCAGTTTATGGGCGGGGCAGGGGGCCTACGAGCAGTACTTC.